These 22 T cell receptor beta chains were all obtained from the same sample, sequenced in a study. Via MiXCR, TCRdb re-called the RT-PCR reads, giving one row per CDR3 protein. The data show fewer than 800,000 distinct CDR3 sequences, approximately 15% seen once. The material sequenced was memory CD4+ T cells from blood. These receptors were taken from a female donor in good health, serving as a healthy control.

The chain combines TRBV7-3 with TRBJ1-3, with 8 positions matching TRBD1. CDR3 length: 15 residues. With V trimmed by 3 bases and J by 2 bases, 3 bases remained unmatched. CDR1 and CDR2 (germline): SGHTA, FQGTGA. CDR3 nucleotide sequence: TGTGCCAGCAGCTTTGGGGGACAGGCTGGAAACACCATATATTTT. Its protein product is CASSFGGQAGNTIYF.

This clonotype was recorded at least ten times. The chain employs TRBV5-1 and TRBJ2-2, with no clear D. There are 13 residues in the CDR3. Germline assignment: CDR1 SGHRS and CDR2 YFSETQ. V lost 2 bases, J lost 3 bases, and 5 bases lay in between. The CDR3 coding sequence is TGCGCCAGCAGCTTCGAATACACCGGGGAGCTGTTTTTT. Its protein product is CASSFEYTGELFF.

The V and J genes are TRBV27 and TRBJ1-1; 7 bases fit TRBD1. Germline V gene data show CDR1 as MNHEY and CDR2 as SMNVEV (reference sequence). Trimming cost V 3 bases and J 4 bases; bases outside gene matches: 5. CDR3 length: 14 amino acids. CDR3 sequence: CASSFQGDSTEAFF. CDR3 DNA sequence: TGTGCCAGCAGTTTCCAAGGGGACAGCACTGAAGCTTTCTTT.

The chain joins TRBV12-3 or TRBV12-4 to TRBJ1-1; no clear D gene. V was shortened by 2 bases and J by 3 bases, with 7 bases between the two germline ends. This CDR3 region has 13 residues. DNA for the CDR3: TGTGCCAGCAGTTTACTGATTTACACTGAAGCTTTCTTT. Encoded protein: CASSLLIYTEAFF.

This clonotype was observed a handful of times. The chain uses TRBV20-1 and TRBJ2-1; D gene unclear. The V end was cut by 3 bases, the J end by 3 bases, with 6 bases between. This CDR3 has 12 amino acids. Germline-derived CDR1 and CDR2 are DFQATT and SNEGSKA (reference sequence). The DNA of the CDR3 is TGCAGTGCTAGGCCCGACTACAATGAGCAGTTCTTC. It is translated as CSARPDYNEQFF.

The gene calls are TRBV6-6 and TRBJ2-7; the D gene could be TRBD1 or TRBD2 (5 bases each). There are 15 residues in the CDR3. The germline V gene encodes CDR1 MNHNY and CDR2 SVGAGI (reference sequence). Trimming shortened V by 7 bases and J by 0 bases, and 16 bases separated the two germline ends. The CDR3 region is CASTLRAGSSYEQYF. The CDR3 bases are TGTGCCAGCACGTTACGGGCAGGGAGCTCCTACGAGCAGTACTTC.

This chain joins TRBV11-3 and TRBJ2-3; D not certain. V dropped 1 base and J dropped 0 bases, with 5 bases sitting between them. Germline V gives CDR1 SGHNT, CDR2 YENEEA. The CDR3 consists of 14 residues. The CDR3 DNA reads TGTGCCAGCAGCTTAGCCCACAGCACAGATACGCAGTATTTT. Its translation: CASSLAHSTDTQYF.

This clonotype was seen at least ten times. V is TRBV6-5 and J is TRBJ2-1; 9 bases fit TRBD2. Germline V lookup: CDR1 MNHEY, CDR2 SVGAGI. This CDR3 has 13 amino acids. Germline trimming cut 8 bases from V and 8 bases from J; bases unmatched to any gene: 7. DNA of the CDR3: TGTGCCAGCTCCCTAGCGGGGATGGATGAGCAGTTCTTC. Translated: CASSLAGMDEQFF.

This clonotype was found a few times. The chain employs TRBV6-2 or TRBV6-3 and TRBJ2-6, with D uncertain. CDR1 MNHEY and CDR2 SVGEGT come from the germline V gene. V was trimmed by 2 bases and J by 2 bases, leaving 7 bases between them. The CDR3 loop spans 15 amino acids. The CDR3 is CASSYGHTGANVLTF. DNA for the CDR3: TGTGCCAGCAGTTACGGCCATACTGGGGCCAACGTCCTGACTTTC.

This sequence joins TRBV7-2 and TRBJ1-1; 8 bases line up with TRBD1. V shed 5 bases and J 4 bases; nucleotides not matched to a gene: 6. Germline-derived CDR1 and CDR2 are SGHTA and FQGNSA. The CDR3 runs to 14 residues. CDR3 region: CASSETGAGTEAFF. CDR3 in DNA: TGTGCCAGCAGCGAGACAGGGGCAGGCACTGAAGCTTTCTTT. Drawing the rest from reference TRBV7-2 and TRBJ1-1, the complete variable domain is GAGVSQSPSNKVTEKGKDVELRCDPISGHTALYWYRQSLGQGLEFLIYFQGNSAPDKSGLPSDRFSAERTGGSVSTLTIQRTQQEDSAVYLCASSETGAGTEAFFGQGTRLTVV.

This clonotype was found a few times. This rearrangement joins TRBV24-1 to TRBJ2-2; D ambiguous. In germline, CDR1 is KGHDR, CDR2 SFDVKD. V lost 0 bases, J lost 1 base, and 8 bases lay in between. This CDR3 has 16 residues. In DNA form, the CDR3 reads TGTGCCACCAGTGATTTGCAAGGCGGGAACACCGGGGAGCTGTTTTTT. Amino acid sequence: CATSDLQGGNTGELFF.

The V and J genes are TRBV9 and TRBJ1-2; no firm D call. Germline lookup yields CDR1 SGDLS and CDR2 YYNGEE. Trimming took 0 bases from V and 0 from J, leaving 3 bases between them. The CDR3 consists of 13 residues. The CDR3 sequence is CASSVESNYGYTF. DNA of the CDR3: TGTGCCAGCAGCGTAGAGTCTAACTATGGCTACACCTTC.

This clonotype has just a few counts. The chain employs TRBV13 and TRBJ2-2; the D is unclear. Germline V lookup: CDR1 PRHDT, CDR2 FYEKMQ (reference sequence). The CDR3 length is 14 residues. The V gene lost 0 bases and the J gene lost 6 bases, with 8 bases spanning the gap. The CDR3 DNA is TGTGCCAGCAGCTTAGGCATTTTTTCCGGGGAGCTGTTTTTT. Translating it yields CASSLGIFSGELFF.

The chain joins TRBV9 to TRBJ2-1, with D possibly TRBD1 on 6 matching bases. This CDR3 contains 15 residues. Germline CDR1 and CDR2: SGDLS and YYNGEE. The V end was cut by 0 bases, the J end by 2 bases, with 9 bases between. The CDR3: CASSVATGAYNEQFF. DNA of the CDR3: TGTGCCAGCAGCGTAGCGACAGGAGCCTACAATGAGCAGTTCTTC.

The chain is built from TRBV5-1 and TRBJ2-7; D remains ambiguous. CDR1 is SGHRS, CDR2 YFSETQ, per germline. Trimming stripped 1 base from V and 4 bases from J, with 12 bases between. The CDR3 totals 14 residues. CDR3 protein: CASSLTPPSYEQYF. CDR3 in DNA: TGCGCCAGCAGCTTGACTCCCCCTTCTTACGAGCAGTACTTC.

The chain joins TRBV24-1 to TRBJ2-1, with TRBD1 matching 10 bases. This CDR3 is 16 amino acids long. Germline CDR1 and CDR2: KGHDR and SFDVKD. The trim removed 5 bases at V and 5 bases at J, leaving 8 bases unmatched. CDR3 sequence: CATSVTGGPRNNEQFF. The CDR3 region has the DNA TGTGCCACCAGTGTGACAGGGGGCCCGCGCAACAATGAGCAGTTCTTC.

This clonotype was picked up a small number of times. This chain joins TRBV4-1 and TRBJ1-6, with no clear D. This CDR3 is built from 15 residues. V was cut by 6 bases and J by 7 bases, with 16 bases left in between. The germline V gene has CDR1 MGHRA and CDR2 YSYEKL. CDR3 DNA: TGCGCCAGCAGATCCGAGGGAGTAGGGAATTCACCCCTCCACTTT. Protein sequence: CASRSEGVGNSPLHF.

This clonotype was seen more than once but under ten times. The chain combines TRBV20-1 with TRBJ1-2; TRBD1 agrees at 7 bases. CDR1 DFQATT and CDR2 SNEGSKA come from the germline V gene (reference sequence). Trimming cost V 0 bases and J 8 bases; bases outside gene matches: 9. This CDR3 has 14 residues. The CDR3 region is CSARDRVGGWGYTF. For the CDR3, the DNA is TGCAGTGCTAGAGATCGTGTAGGGGGCTGGGGCTACACCTTC.

This clonotype was counted ten times or more. This sequence joins TRBV29-1 and TRBJ1-2, with 7 bases that match TRBD1. The V segment lost 8 bases and the J segment 3 bases; nucleotides outside the gene matches: 3. The CDR3 is 11 residues long. From germline, CDR1 is SQVTM and CDR2 ANQGSEA. DNA for the CDR3: TGCAGCCTGGGGACAGACTATGGCTACACCTTC. Amino acid sequence: CSLGTDYGYTF.

This clonotype was recorded many times. The rearrangement links TRBV4-3 to TRBJ1-2; 9 nucleotides align to TRBD1. The CDR3 consists of 15 residues. With 0 bases clipped from V and 5 bases from J, the junction kept 4 bases outside the gene matches. The germline CDR1 and CDR2 sequences are LGHNA and YSLEER. CDR3 nucleotides: TGCGCCAGCAGCCAAGATACACAGGGGGCGTATGGCTACACCTTC. As protein: CASSQDTQGAYGYTF.

In regard to this clonotype: The CDR3 does not end in the conserved phenylalanine or tryptophan, so this is likely a read error. This sequence joins TRBV5-1 and TRBJ1-3; D is unresolved. V was shortened by 3 bases and J by 4 bases, with 8 bases between the two germline ends. Germline-derived CDR1 and CDR2 are SGHRS and YFSETQ. This CDR3 is built from 13 residues. DNA of the CDR3: TGCGCCAGCAGCTCAACCCCGGGAAACACCATATATCTT. As protein: CASSSTPGNTIYL.

The V and J genes are TRBV7-2 and TRBJ2-4; D is tentatively TRBD1 or TRBD2 (6 bases each). Trimming shortened V by 2 bases and J by 16 bases, and 12 bases separated the two germline ends. CDR1 and CDR2 (germline): SGHTA, FQGNSA. The CDR3 has 11 amino acids. As DNA, the CDR3 is TGTGCCAGCAGCTTACGGCGGGACACATACTTC. This gives the protein CASSLRRDTYF.